The clone carrying this T cell receptor beta chain showed up just a few times. No antigen is known for it. Researchers isolated at least 6 million PBMCs per sample. Samples each had at least 6 micrograms of total RNA extracted. This entry belongs to a study of blood T cells in healthy people across ages. Whole-study context: About one barcoded beta molecule per two T cells was the capture yield of template switching. Broader study findings: TCR beta diversity per million T cells fell roughly linearly with age.

Trimming took off 0 bases at V and 2 bases at J, with 11 bases between the two ends. CDR3 length: 16 residues. Germline V gene lookup returns CDR1 MGHRA and CDR2 YSYEKL. Through a sample-barcoded 5' primer and a J-beta primer mix, a second PCR was run for roughly 7 to 12 cycles. A single record per CDR3 protein comes from TCRdb applying MiXCR to the 5' RACE reads. The table records more than 1.4 million distinct CDR3 sequences, roughly 40% of them present only once. This TCR was recovered from a woman aged 18-29 years in good health. The chain employs TRBV4-1 and TRBJ2-1, with D perhaps TRBD2 (6 bases). The sequencing input was blood. CDR3 nucleotide sequence: TGCGCCAGCAGCCAAGAGGGGACTTTTACCTACAATGAGCAGTTCTTC. Amino acid sequence: CASSQEGTFTYNEQFF.